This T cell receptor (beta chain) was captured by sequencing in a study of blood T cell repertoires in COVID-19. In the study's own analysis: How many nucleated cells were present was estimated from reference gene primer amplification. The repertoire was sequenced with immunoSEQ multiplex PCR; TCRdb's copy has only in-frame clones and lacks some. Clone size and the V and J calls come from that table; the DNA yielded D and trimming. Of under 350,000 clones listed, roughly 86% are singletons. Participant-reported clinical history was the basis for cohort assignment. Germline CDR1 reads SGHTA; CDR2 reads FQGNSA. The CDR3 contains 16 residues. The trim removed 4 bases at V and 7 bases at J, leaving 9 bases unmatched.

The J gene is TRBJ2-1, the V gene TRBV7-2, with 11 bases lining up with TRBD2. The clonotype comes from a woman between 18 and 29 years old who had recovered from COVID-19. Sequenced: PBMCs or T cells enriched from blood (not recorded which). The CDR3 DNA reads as TGTGCCAGCAGCTACACTAGCGGGGGCATCAGTAATGAGCAGTTCTTC. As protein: CASSYTSGGISNEQFF.